This T cell receptor (beta chain) was recorded in a study of blood T cell repertoires in COVID-19. Study information: Spain, Italy and the United States supplied samples that represented acute and convalescent COVID-19.

Per the original methods: Estimates of nucleated cell counts were drawn from the amplification of reference gene primers. Sequencing was performed with immunoSEQ multiplex PCR; in TCRdb, only in-frame clones are kept and a portion is missing. V, J and clone size reflect that table, while D and trimming were determined from the DNA. Here the sample spans 70,000 to 90,000 clones, around 79% being singletons. This CDR3 spans 14 amino acids. Germline V lookup: CDR1 SGHRS, CDR2 YFSETQ. V lost 0 bases to trimming and J lost 1 base; unmatched junction nucleotides: 0. The rearrangement links TRBV5-1 to TRBJ1-1, with 7 bases lining up with TRBD1. This clonotype was sampled from a human donor in a cohort sampled during active COVID-19. The sequenced material came from peripheral blood. CDR3 sequence reads: CASSLEGANTEAFF. The CDR3, as DNA: TGCGCCAGCAGCTTGGAGGGGGCGAACACTGAAGCTTTCTTT.